Listed below are T cell receptor beta chains from one sample, sequenced in a study of CD8+ T cells in alopecia areata. Here immunoSEQ multiplex PCR was the method, and the copy in TCRdb shows in-frame clones only, minus some. The repertoire consists of about 97,000 clones, with about 40% occurring once and the leading ten covering approximately 1.4%. Sequenced input: CD4+ T cells sorted from blood. The receptors derive from a human donor with alopecia areata. The CDR3 runs from the conserved cysteine through the conserved F or W. Each record gives: D gene, CDR3 length, clone size, V gene, J gene, CDR3 protein, CDR3 DNA. A D gene is named only where the DNA matches it firmly. A row's size may be missing; if present it is once, few, many or a size class.

>NA|11|few|TRBV5-1|TRBJ2-1
CASSLRIEQFF
TGCGCCAGCAGCTTGAGGATCGAGCAGTTCTTC
>NA|13|few|TRBV18|TRBJ1-2
CASSPLAGYGYTF
TGTGCCAGCTCACCACTCGCGGGGTATGGCTACACCTTC
>NA|14|NA|TRBV7-2|TRBJ1-5
CASSLKGSHQPQHF
TGTGCCAGCAGCTTAAAGGGTTCTCATCAGCCCCAGCATTTT
>TRBD1|19|few|TRBV23-1|TRBJ2-1
CASSQPLGQGLLSSNEQFF
TGCGCCAGCAGTCAACCACTCGGACAGGGACTTCTGTCTTCCAATGAGCAGTTCTTC
>NA|13|NA|TRBV6-5|TRBJ1-5
CASSRGSNQPQHF
TGTGCCAGCAGCCGAGGGTCTAATCAGCCCCAGCATTTT
>NA|12|NA|TRBV6-1|TRBJ2-7
CASLDPGLEQYF
TGTGCCAGCTTGGACCCCGGGCTGGAGCAGTACTTC
>NA|14|few|TRBV6-6|TRBJ2-2
CASSSIEHTGELFF
TGTGCCAGCAGTTCCATAGAGCACACCGGGGAGCTGTTTTTT
>NA|11|NA|TRBV20-1|TRBJ2-3
CSASFADTQYF
TGCAGTGCTAGTTTTGCAGATACGCAGTATTTT
>TRBD1|15|NA|TRBV29-1|TRBJ2-2
CSVALGQGNTGELFF
TGCAGCGTTGCCCTAGGACAGGGGAACACCGGGGAGCTGTTTTTT
>TRBD1|14|NA|TRBV10-1|TRBJ2-7
CASSDHNRGGEQYF
TGCGCCAGCAGTGACCACAACAGGGGCGGCGAGCAGTACTTC
>NA|12|once|TRBV2|TRBJ2-7
CASSREPYEQYF
TGTGCCAGCAGTCGGGAGCCCTACGAGCAGTACTTC
>TRBD2|16|once|TRBV5-1|TRBJ2-3
CASSLLAGGPTDTQYF
TGCGCCAGCAGCTTGTTAGCGGGGGGCCCCACAGATACGCAGTATTTT
>TRBD1|14|NA|TRBV7-2|TRBJ1-1
CASSLGDRQTEAFF
TGTGCCAGCAGCTTAGGGGACAGACAAACTGAAGCTTTCTTT
>TRBD2|12|NA|TRBV30|TRBJ2-4
CAWTSGRNIQYF
TGTGCCTGGACTAGCGGGAGAAACATTCAGTACTTC
>TRBD2|16|NA|TRBV14|TRBJ2-3
CASSRRLAGDTDTQYF
TGTGCCAGCAGCCGGAGACTAGCGGGGGACACAGATACGCAGTATTTT
>NA|17|few|TRBV7-2|TRBJ2-1
CASSPRGGLGSYNEQFF
TGTGCCAGCAGCCCTCGTGGTGGGTTGGGATCCTACAATGAGCAGTTCTTC
>TRBD1|15|once|TRBV5-1|TRBJ1-1
CASSRSPGQGPEAFF
TGCGCCAGCAGCAGAAGTCCGGGACAGGGTCCTGAAGCTTTCTTT
>NA|15|NA|TRBV7-2|TRBJ2-3
CASSSDYLSTDTQYF
TGTGCCAGCAGCTCGGACTATCTTAGCACAGATACGCAGTATTTT
>NA|17|NA|TRBV1|TRBJ2-1
CTSSQPLAWSSYNEQFF
TGCACCAGCAGCCAGCCTCTGGCTTGGTCCTCCTACAATGAGCAGTTCTTC
>NA|14|NA|TRBV19|TRBJ2-7
CASSIRSRSYEQYF
TGTGCCAGTAGTATCCGGAGCCGGTCCTACGAGCAGTACTTC
>TRBD1|16|NA|TRBV5-1|TRBJ2-5
CASSLDRGPSQETQYF
TGCGCCAGCAGCTTGGACAGGGGGCCTTCTCAAGAGACCCAGTACTTC
>TRBD1|14|few|TRBV19|TRBJ2-3
CASSGTGGSDTQYF
TGTGCCAGTAGTGGGACAGGGGGATCAGATACGCAGTATTTT
>NA|15|NA|TRBV4-3|TRBJ2-3
CASSPVGGRSDTQYF
TGCGCCAGCAGCCCGGTCGGGGGGCGGTCAGATACGCAGTATTTT
>TRBD1|13|few|TRBV10-3|TRBJ1-4
CAIRTGPNEKLFF
TGTGCCATCAGGACAGGGCCTAATGAAAAACTGTTTTTT
>NA|11|few|TRBV13|TRBJ2-7
CASSRIYEQYF
TGTGCCAGCAGCAGAATCTACGAGCAGTACTTC
>NA|18|NA|TRBV2|TRBJ2-6
CASSDRGFFFSGANVLTF
TGTGCCAGCAGTGATAGGGGTTTTTTCTTCTCTGGGGCCAACGTCCTGACTTTC
>NA|13|NA|TRBV7-3|TRBJ2-3
CASSLSITDTQYF
TGTGCCAGCAGCTTAAGTATCACAGATACGCAGTATTTT
>TRBD1|14|NA|TRBV28|TRBJ1-5
CASTLGQANQPQHF
TGTGCCAGCACCCTGGGACAGGCTAATCAGCCCCAGCATTTT
>NA|14|few|TRBV29-1|TRBJ2-1
CSVFGSSQFNEQFF
TGCAGCGTTTTCGGGTCTTCGCAGTTCAATGAGCAGTTCTTC
>NA|14|NA|TRBV25-1|TRBJ2-7
CASQVTGTAYEQYF
TGTGCCAGCCAAGTAACGGGGACGGCCTACGAGCAGTACTTC
>NA|16|few|TRBV7-9|TRBJ2-7
CASSLAQGLPTYEQYF
TGTGCCAGCAGCTTAGCGCAGGGTTTGCCGACCTACGAGCAGTACTTC
>TRBD2|16|NA|TRBV10-2|TRBJ2-7
CASSTGLAGGVYEQYF
TGCGCCAGCAGTACGGGACTAGCGGGAGGAGTTTACGAGCAGTACTTC
>NA|17|once|TRBV23-1|TRBJ2-7
CASSYAADPTGFHEQYF
TGCGCCAGCAGTTACGCAGCCGACCCCACAGGGTTCCACGAGCAGTACTTC
>TRBD1|13|NA|TRBV29-1|TRBJ2-7
CSVVGQGSYEQYF
TGCAGCGTTGTGGGACAGGGGTCCTACGAGCAGTACTTC
>NA|13|NA|TRBV18|TRBJ2-5
CASSPEHQETQYF
TGTGCCAGCTCACCGGAGCACCAAGAGACCCAGTACTTC
>NA|10|few|TRBV18|TRBJ2-5
CASSHETQYF
TGTGCCAGCTCACACGAGACCCAGTACTTC
>NA|16|NA|TRBV6-5|TRBJ1-2
CASSYSVSGANYGYTF
TGTGCCAGCAGTTACTCTGTGTCAGGGGCCAACTATGGCTACACCTTC
>NA|16|few|TRBV7-2|TRBJ2-7
CASSLGPAGASYEQYF
TGTGCCAGCAGCTTAGGGCCCGCAGGTGCATCCTACGAGCAGTACTTC
>TRBD1|14|NA|TRBV5-1|TRBJ2-7
CASRSQGQSYEQYF
TGCGCCAGCAGATCCCAGGGACAGTCCTACGAGCAGTACTTC
>NA|16|NA|TRBV7-6|TRBJ2-7
CASSLGVGESSYEQYF
TGTGCCAGCAGCTTAGGTGTGGGAGAAAGCTCCTACGAGCAGTACTTC
>NA|16|NA|TRBV7-2|TRBJ1-6
CASSLVTGLTNSPLHF
TGTGCCAGCAGCTTAGTAACAGGGCTAACGAATTCACCCCTCCACTTT
>NA|17|few|TRBV28|TRBJ1-1
CASSPPGQRPKNTEAFF
TGTGCCAGCAGTCCCCCAGGACAGAGACCAAAGAACACTGAAGCTTTCTTT
>NA|16|NA|TRBV6-5|TRBJ2-4
CASSYSRRWGRNIQYF
TGTGCCAGCAGTTACTCGCGGAGGTGGGGACGAAACATTCAGTACTTC
>TRBD1|16|NA|TRBV30|TRBJ1-2
CAWSRSGGGGDFGYTF
TGTGCCTGGAGTAGGTCAGGGGGCGGAGGAGACTTTGGCTACACCTTC
>NA|14|NA|TRBV9|TRBJ1-2
CASSVSTANYGYTF
TGTGCCAGCAGCGTATCCACAGCTAACTATGGCTACACCTTC
>TRBD1|16|NA|TRBV4-2|TRBJ1-5
CASSQGAGGGNQPQHF
TGTGCCAGCAGCCAAGGGGCAGGGGGAGGCAATCAGCCCCAGCATTTT
>TRBD2|14|NA|TRBV7-9|TRBJ2-7
CASSPAASGNEQYF
TGTGCCAGCAGCCCAGCTGCTAGCGGCAACGAGCAGTACTTC
>TRBD1|14|few|TRBV29-1|TRBJ1-2
CSVPGTGEGYGYTF
TGCAGCGTTCCCGGGACAGGGGAAGGGTATGGCTACACCTTC
>TRBD1|18|NA|TRBV30|TRBJ2-1
CAWNDGTGGLSSYNEQFF
TGTGCCTGGAACGATGGGACAGGGGGCCTCAGCTCCTACAATGAGCAGTTCTTC
>TRBD1|15|few|TRBV4-3|TRBJ2-5
CASSKEGTGGETQYF
TGCGCCAGCAGCAAGGAAGGGACAGGGGGCGAGACCCAGTACTTC
>NA|14|few|TRBV4-3|TRBJ1-2
CASSQDRRVGGYTF
TGCGCCAGCAGCCAAGATCGCAGGGTCGGGGGCTACACCTTC
>TRBD1|15|NA|TRBV28|TRBJ2-4
CASSPQGQAKNIQYF
TGTGCCAGCAGTCCCCAGGGACAGGCCAAAAACATTCAGTACTTC
>NA|13|few|TRBV18|TRBJ2-7
CASSSSGIYEQYF
TGTGCCAGCTCTAGCTCGGGCATCTACGAGCAGTACTTC
>NA|11|few|TRBV20-1|TRBJ1-4
CSAVTRQGLFF
TGCAGTGCAGTGACCCGTCAGGGGCTGTTTTTT
>TRBD1|13|few|TRBV7-2|TRBJ1-1
CASSPTSQGVAFF
TGTGCCAGCAGCCCCACCTCACAGGGGGTAGCTTTCTTT
>NA|14|few|TRBV7-2|TRBJ1-6
CASSSDGRWSPLHF
TGTGCCAGCAGCTCGGACGGGCGATGGTCACCCCTCCACTTT
>TRBD1|14|few|TRBV2|TRBJ1-2
CASQGTAANYGYTF
TGTGCCAGCCAGGGGACAGCAGCTAACTATGGCTACACCTTC
>TRBD2|14|few|TRBV29-1|TRBJ2-5
CSVHGRFSQETQYF
TGCAGCGTTCACGGGAGGTTTTCCCAAGAGACCCAGTACTTC
>TRBD2|15|NA|TRBV19|TRBJ2-3
CASSLSSGGANTQYF
TGTGCCAGTAGTTTATCAAGCGGGGGGGCCAATACGCAGTATTTT
>NA|13|NA|TRBV6-5|TRBJ2-5
CASSLDFFSTQYF
TGTGCCAGCAGTCTAGACTTCTTCTCGACCCAGTACTTC